Presented here are 21 T cell receptor beta chains from one specimen sequenced in a study of CD8+ T cells in alopecia areata. Once RNA had been extracted, it was reverse transcribed into cDNA to act as the sequencing template. Some clones are missing from TCRdb's copy, which holds only in-frame ones; the method was immunoSEQ multiplex PCR. The sample has under 300,000 clones, 60% seen once; the top ten hold 0.93%. Noted treatment: oral pan-JAK inhibitor, 5-10 mg twice daily. The sample was CD4+ T cells sorted from blood, taken at week 52, from a patient treated with tofacitinib. These receptors were obtained from a human donor with alopecia areata.

The chain carries TRBV9 and TRBJ1-4; no clear D gene. Germline CDR1 SGDLS, CDR2 YYNGEE. Trimming removed 0 bases at V and 4 bases at J, with 10 bases between. CDR3 length: 15 residues. CDR3 in amino acids: CASSVEAGRNEKLFF. Here the CDR3 DNA reads TGTGCCAGCAGCGTAGAGGCAGGCCGTAATGAAAAACTGTTTTTT.

The chain combines TRBV4-3 with TRBJ1-2, with D possibly matching TRBD1 (5 bases). CDR1 and CDR2 (germline): LGHNA, YSLEER. The CDR3 is 16 amino acids. Trimming took off 1 base at V and 4 bases at J, with 16 bases between the two ends. The CDR3 DNA is TGCGCCAGCAGCCAAGGCGGACACCCCGGCTCCTATGGCTACACCTTC. Its translation is CASSQGGHPGSYGYTF.

This clone has a handful of counts. This chain connects TRBV10-2 to TRBJ1-2; a weak D match, TRBD1 (5 bases). This CDR3 is 12 amino acids long. The germline V gene has CDR1 WSHSY and CDR2 SAAADI. V was trimmed by 8 bases and J by 7 bases, leaving 14 bases between them. CDR3 bases: TGCGCCAGCGGAACAGGTCCTCCTGGCTACACCTTC. It specifies CASGTGPPGYTF.

The chain carries TRBV10-3 and TRBJ2-7; D is perhaps TRBD2 (5 bases). The germline V and J ends were trimmed by 0 bases and 0 bases, with 12 bases remaining between them. Germline V gene sequence: CDR1 ENHRY, CDR2 SYGVKD. The CDR3 length is 16 residues. This CDR3 reads CAISESRVTSSYEQYF. In DNA, the CDR3 is TGTGCCATCAGTGAGTCGCGTGTAACTAGCTCCTACGAGCAGTACTTC.

The chain recombines TRBV5-6 with TRBJ2-5, with 8 bases that match TRBD1. The trim removed 4 bases at V and 4 bases at J, leaving 9 bases unmatched. This CDR3 region has 15 residues. Germline CDR1 and CDR2: SGHDT and YYEEEE. DNA for the CDR3: TGTGCCAGCAGCCTATCCGGACAGGGTTCAGAGACCCAGTACTTC. Protein sequence: CASSLSGQGSETQYF.

The chain uses TRBV6-5 and TRBJ1-5; D remains ambiguous. The ends were cut back, 2 bases at V and 6 bases at J, with 8 bases in the middle. The CDR3 extends over 13 amino acids. CDR1 and CDR2 from the germline V gene are MNHEY and SVGAGI. CDR3 DNA sequence: TGTGCCAGCAGTTACAGGGCGGCTCAGCCCCAGCATTTT. Amino acid sequence: CASSYRAAQPQHF.

This clone has more than one count but fewer than ten. The J gene is TRBJ2-5, the V gene TRBV6-1; no clear D gene. V was trimmed by 7 bases and J by 5 bases, leaving 11 bases between them. The CDR3 is 12 amino acids. Germline V gives CDR1 MNHNS, CDR2 SASEGT. CDR3 loop: CASTESRETQYF. The CDR3 DNA sequence: TGTGCCAGCACGGAGTCAAGGGAGACCCAGTACTTC.

The chain carries TRBV13 and TRBJ2-3; no definite D call. The CDR3 has 12 amino acids. Germline values: CDR1 PRHDT, CDR2 FYEKMQ (reference sequence). Trimming took off 4 bases at V and 6 bases at J, with 8 bases between the two ends. CDR3: CASSSPRDTQYF. The CDR3 nucleotides are TGTGCCAGCAGCTCCCCGCGGGATACGCAGTATTTT.

This clone was seen more than once but under ten times. The chain employs TRBV28 and TRBJ2-7, with D tentatively TRBD2 (6 bases). Trimming took 7 bases from V and 3 from J, leaving 16 bases between them. The length of the CDR3 is 14 residues. Germline-derived CDR1 and CDR2 are MDHEN and SYDVKM. The CDR3 nucleotides are TGTGCCAGCACCATAACCGGGACTTTCTACGAGCAGTACTTC. As protein: CASTITGTFYEQYF.

The chain uses TRBV30 and TRBJ1-2; TRBD1 aligns across 7 bases. V gave up 7 bases and J gave up 5 bases; unmatched junction bases: 10. This CDR3 has 13 amino acids. Per the germline V gene, CDR1 is GTSNPN and CDR2 is SVGIG (reference sequence). DNA of the CDR3: TGTGCCTTTTGGGACAGTGGGACTTATGGCTACACCTTC. Its translation is CAFWDSGTYGYTF.

The chain joins TRBV19 to TRBJ1-4; a weak D match, TRBD1 (6 bases). The germline V gene has CDR1 LNHDA and CDR2 SQIVND (reference sequence). Trimming stripped 4 bases from V and 5 bases from J, with 8 bases between. The CDR3 contains 13 residues. CDR3 coding DNA: TGTGCCAGTAGTAGACAGGAGAATGAAAAACTGTTTTTT. Translated: CASSRQENEKLFF.

In the case of this clone: Other DNA sequences in the sample encode the same CDR3. The V and J genes are TRBV30 and TRBJ2-7; the D gene is possibly TRBD1 (5 bases). Trimming shortened V by 0 bases and J by 2 bases, and 8 bases separated the two germline ends. Germline lookup yields CDR1 GTSNPN and CDR2 SVGIG (reference sequence). This CDR3 comprises 13 residues. CDR3 residues: CAWSVGVTYEQYF. The CDR3 coding sequence is TGTGCCTGGAGTGTAGGGGTGACCTACGAGCAGTACTTC. The full variable domain, rest sourced from reference TRBV30 and TRBJ2-7, is SQTIHQWPATLVQPVGSPLSLECTVEGTSNPNLYWYRQAAGRGLQLLFYSVGIGQISSEVPQNLSASRPQDRQFILSSKKLLLSDSGFYLCAWSVGVTYEQYFGPGTRLTVT.

The chain couples TRBV4-1 to TRBJ2-1; D possibly matches TRBD1 or TRBD2 (5 bases each). V lost 4 bases, J lost 9 bases, and 16 bases lay in between. Per germline, CDR1 MGHRA and CDR2 YSYEKL. CDR3 size: 14 residues. The CDR3 DNA follows: TGCGCCAGCAGCCCCCCGGGATGGGGCAGTGAGCAGTTCTTC. It codes for CASSPPGWGSEQFF.

Written as DNA, the CDR3 is TGTGCCAGCAGACAAGTCAAAAGCTCCTACGAGCAGTACTTC. This gives the protein CASRQVKSSYEQYF. The V call is TRBV2, the J call TRBJ2-7, with D uncertain. Germline V CDR1 and CDR2: SNHLY, FYNNEI. The CDR3 sequence is 14 residues long. With 6 bases removed from V and 0 bases from J, the gap between germline ends came to 12 bases.

With respect to this clone: The same CDR3 is also encoded by other DNA sequences in this sample. This chain uses TRBV6-5 with TRBJ1-6; D uncertain. This CDR3 region has 13 residues. Deletions cut 2 bases from V and 7 bases from J, with 6 bases between. Germline V gives CDR1 MNHEY, CDR2 SVGAGI. In DNA, the CDR3 is TGTGCCAGCAGTTACGACCCGAATTCACCCCTCCACTTT. This gives the protein CASSYDPNSPLHF.

The chain combines TRBV5-1 with TRBJ2-2; D might be TRBD1 (5 bases). This CDR3 has 14 residues. Trimming cost V 4 bases and J 3 bases, with 10 bases left between them. Germline CDR1 SGHRS, CDR2 YFSETQ. The CDR3 DNA follows: TGCGCCAGCAGCAGGGCGACAGACACCGGGGAGCTGTTTTTT. Its protein product is CASSRATDTGELFF.

The rearrangement joins TRBV29-1 to TRBJ2-4, with D unclear. The CDR3 consists of 12 residues. Trimming stripped 0 bases from V and 8 bases from J, with 8 bases between. From germline, CDR1 is SQVTM and CDR2 ANQGSEA. The DNA for the CDR3 is TGCAGCGTTGAAGAAGGTCCCCACATTCAGTACTTC. It specifies CSVEEGPHIQYF.

The V call is TRBV29-1, the J call TRBJ2-7; D is tentatively TRBD1 or TRBD2 (5 bases each). Germline lookup yields CDR1 SQVTM and CDR2 ANQGSEA. V gave up 6 bases and J gave up 3 bases, with 18 bases separating them. The CDR3 is 14 amino acids. CDR3 sequence reads: CSVAGTAFNYEQYF. CDR3 sequence (DNA): TGCAGCGTAGCCGGGACGGCCTTTAACTACGAGCAGTACTTC.

This rearrangement joins TRBV19 to TRBJ2-1, with TRBD2 matching 9 bases. The length of the CDR3 is 14 residues. Germline CDR1 reads LNHDA; CDR2 reads SQIVND (reference sequence). After removal of 4 bases from V and 5 bases from J, the junction contained 3 bases not matched to a gene. Here the CDR3 DNA reads TGTGCCAGTAGTAGACTAGCGGCGAACAATGAGCAGTTCTTC. It yields the protein CASSRLAANNEQFF.

The chain uses TRBV29-1 and TRBJ1-2; 7 nucleotides agree with TRBD1. V was clipped by 7 bases and J by 6 bases; unmatched bases: 5. Germline CDR1 SQVTM, CDR2 ANQGSEA. The CDR3 length is 11 residues. The chain's CDR3 is CSAETGHGYTF. CDR3 sequence (DNA): TGCAGCGCCGAGACAGGGCATGGCTACACCTTC.

This chain joins TRBV20-1 and TRBJ2-3; unclear D gene. Trimming stripped 5 bases from V and 1 base from J, with 4 bases between. The CDR3 runs 11 residues. Germline CDR1 reads DFQATT; CDR2 reads SNEGSKA (reference sequence). The CDR3 coding sequence is TGCAGTGCTGAACGCACAGATACGCAGTATTTT. This gives the protein CSAERTDTQYF.